This T cell receptor beta chain originates from a study of cytomegalovirus exposure and HLA in healthy donors. General study points: An Asian-associated ancestry cluster reportedly showed fewer N-insertions than the approximately 700-donor mean in a later analysis. One cluster of highly shared sequence variants probably arose as a sequencing artifact. Analysis performed later showed TCR beta chains linked to HLA being more clonally expanded than equally common others.

CDR3 length: 15 residues. V was pared by 6 bases and J by 0 bases, with 9 bases between. From germline, CDR1 is SNHLY and CDR2 FYNNEI. 13 Jbeta primers and 60 Vbeta primers were used for the PCR. The method was immunoSEQ multiplex PCR; TCRdb's version includes in-frame clones alone and lacks a portion of them. The table includes fewer than 55,000 clones, around 72% detected once. Note on this clone: Its antigen is currently unknown.

Nominally healthy donors provided the samples, though records likely missed some immune exposures. The genes are TRBV2 and TRBJ2-6, with D possibly being TRBD1 (6 bases). The material sequenced was PBMCs. The TCR originated in a woman in her fifties or sixties in good health and CMV-seropositive. DNA for the CDR3: TGTGCCAGCAGGACAGGACTCTCTGGGGCCAACGTCCTGACTTTC. Protein product: CASRTGLSGANVLTF.